The rows below give T cell receptor beta chains drawn from one sample of a study of blood T cell repertoires in COVID-19. Libraries were prepared by immunoSEQ multiplex PCR; TCRdb keeps only in-frame clonotypes and omits some of them. The data show approximately 110,000 clones, over 80% seen once. Sequences were obtained from peripheral blood. The receptors originated from a woman in her seventies with acute or convalescent COVID-19. Both conserved end residues are part of each CDR3.

v_call	j_call	cdr3_aa
TRBV24-1	TRBJ1-6	CASEGVSNSPLHF
TRBV6-5	TRBJ2-3	CASRQEGDTQYF
TRBV7-5	TRBJ1-2	CARSSTGGPTGYTF
TRBV30	TRBJ2-5	CAWSVLGGSQETQYF
TRBV9	TRBJ2-6	CASSSTPAGTGTGANVLTF
TRBV19	TRBJ2-5	CASSIGAGSGEETQYF
TRBV19	TRBJ1-1	CASIPTGTGGANTEAFF
TRBV6-6	TRBJ2-7	CASSYLAGGGEQYF
TRBV9	TRBJ2-6	CASSGPGGLSGANVLTF
TRBV5-4	TRBJ2-3	CASSPGYTVAGVADTQYF
TRBV12-3/TRBV12-4	TRBJ2-7	CASSVYREGEQYF
TRBV6-5	TRBJ2-7	CASSNTNYEQYF
TRBV6-2/TRBV6-3	TRBJ2-7	CASSYSGTGGSYEQYF
TRBV9	TRBJ2-5	CASSPWGGGRQETQYF
TRBV7-3	TRBJ2-1	CASSSGSPSYNEQFF
TRBV5-1	TRBJ2-7	CASSENSGSQEQYF
TRBV13	TRBJ2-3	CASTIGGTSANTQYF
TRBV19	TRBJ2-1	CASSRTGGYNEQFF
TRBV11-1	TRBJ1-1	CASSPRDSYTEAFF
TRBV6-6	TRBJ1-1	CAISPRGHGNTEAFF
TRBV9	TRBJ1-2	CASSVGPGTANYGYTF
TRBV5-6	TRBJ2-3	CASSLIADGGGRRTDTQYF
TRBV7-9	TRBJ2-5	CASSIAGGETQYF
TRBV29-1	TRBJ2-1	CSVGQSFYNEQFF
TRBV5-4	TRBJ1-2	CASSAAGEGLYGYTF
TRBV2	TRBJ1-1	CASPKGVGTGSTEAFF
TRBV5-1	TRBJ2-1	CASSLPRTGYNEQFF
TRBV7-2	TRBJ1-6	CASSYDRGSYNSPLHF
TRBV30	TRBJ1-1	CACPTSEGVGAFF
TRBV5-1	TRBJ2-5	CASSLESGGPQETQYF
TRBV19	TRBJ1-2	CASSIPGQGVGGYTF
TRBV10-1	TRBJ2-2	CASGPGTDPTGELFF